These 9 T cell receptor beta chains were all obtained from the same sample, sequenced in a study of identical twins. TCRdb passed the 5' RACE reads through MiXCR, listing each CDR3 protein once. The data contain 410,000 or so distinct CDR3 sequences, approximately 17% of them seen just once; the ten biggest clones take up around 12%. The sequencing sample was made of naive T cells sorted from blood. These receptor sequences come from a man aged 50-60 years in good health.

V usage is TRBV5-1 and J usage is TRBJ2-2; 9 bases line up with TRBD1. The CDR3 has 16 amino acids. V shed 4 bases, J shed 3 bases, and the junction held 7 bases outside the gene matches. Germline values: CDR1 SGHRS, CDR2 YFSETQ. CDR3 DNA: TGCGCCAGCAGCCCACCCAGGACAGGGGACACCGGGGAGCTGTTTTTT. Its translation is CASSPPRTGDTGELFF.

A note on this clonotype: It may be a read error: a sequence one base away is much more abundant. V gene TRBV7-2 combines with J gene TRBJ1-2; D call uncertain. Germline-derived CDR1 and CDR2 are SGHTA and FQGNSA. The CDR3 is 14 amino acids. CDR3 nucleotides: TGTGCCAGCAGCTTAGCTACAGATCTGGCTGGCTGCACCTTC. Protein sequence: CASSLATDLAGCTF.

The sample holds many counts of this clonotype. The chain links TRBV20-1 to TRBJ2-2; D is perhaps TRBD1 (5 bases). The CDR3 spans 16 residues. Trimming stripped 0 bases from V and 3 bases from J, with 14 bases between. Germline V gene sequence: CDR1 DFQATT, CDR2 SNEGSKA (reference sequence). DNA of the CDR3: TGCAGTGCTAGAGATTGGCGCCAAGGGGACACCGGGGAGCTGTTTTTT. Translated, it gives CSARDWRQGDTGELFF.

This clonotype was seen only once. Its ends do not fully match the called genes, so a read error is possible. The rearrangement links TRBV10-3 to TRBJ1-2; D possibly corresponds to TRBD1 (5 bases). Germline V lookup: CDR1 ENHRY, CDR2 SYGVKD. There are 14 residues in the CDR3. For the CDR3, the DNA is TGTGTCATCAGTGAGTCAGCGGCAGGGAATGGCTACACCTTC. Protein sequence: CVISESAAGNGYTF.

This clonotype was seen ten or more times. CDR3 protein: CASSPRDRGRNEQYF. The CDR3 coding sequence is TGTGCCAGCAGCCCCCGGGACAGGGGGCGAAACGAGCAGTACTTC. The gene calls are TRBV4-2 and TRBJ2-7, with 12 bases lining up with TRBD1. The trim removed 4 bases at V and 5 bases at J, leaving 6 bases unmatched. Germline V CDR1 and CDR2: LGHNA, YNFKEQ. CDR3 size: 15 residues.

The V and J genes are TRBV20-1 and TRBJ2-1, with TRBD2 as a possible D gene (5 bases). The CDR3 loop spans 13 amino acids. Deletions cut 7 bases from V and 2 bases from J, with 12 bases between. Looked up from germline, CDR1 is DFQATT and CDR2 is SNEGSKA (reference sequence). The CDR3 DNA sequence: TGCAGTGAAGAGGGCGAGACCTACAATGAGCAGTTCTTC. This gives the protein CSEEGETYNEQFF.

The chain carries TRBV5-1 and TRBJ1-5; weak D call: TRBD1 (5 bases). In germline, CDR1 is SGHRS, CDR2 YFSETQ. There are 13 residues in the CDR3. V was shortened by 5 bases and J by 5 bases, with 11 bases between the two germline ends. The CDR3 region is CASRGEPYQPQHF. The CDR3 DNA sequence: TGCGCCAGCAGGGGGGAGCCATATCAGCCCCAGCATTTT.

This clonotype was counted many times. The chain couples TRBV10-3 to TRBJ2-3; TRBD1 matches at 9 bases. V lost 10 bases, J lost 6 bases, and 8 bases stayed unmatched. Germline V gene sequence: CDR1 ENHRY, CDR2 SYGVKD. The CDR3 sequence is 13 residues long. This CDR3 is CATRDRAMDTQYF. The CDR3 DNA reads TGTGCCACCCGGGACAGGGCCATGGATACGCAGTATTTT.

This chain links TRBV27 with TRBJ1-1; TRBD1 agrees at 8 bases. The junction had 11 bases not matched to a gene; V was cut back by 4 bases and J by 1 base. Germline loops: CDR1 MNHEY, CDR2 SMNVEV (reference sequence). CDR3 length: 17 residues. The CDR3 sequence is CASSSPLSGQGNTEAFF. The DNA of the CDR3 is TGTGCCAGCAGTTCACCTTTAAGCGGACAGGGGAACACTGAAGCTTTCTTT.